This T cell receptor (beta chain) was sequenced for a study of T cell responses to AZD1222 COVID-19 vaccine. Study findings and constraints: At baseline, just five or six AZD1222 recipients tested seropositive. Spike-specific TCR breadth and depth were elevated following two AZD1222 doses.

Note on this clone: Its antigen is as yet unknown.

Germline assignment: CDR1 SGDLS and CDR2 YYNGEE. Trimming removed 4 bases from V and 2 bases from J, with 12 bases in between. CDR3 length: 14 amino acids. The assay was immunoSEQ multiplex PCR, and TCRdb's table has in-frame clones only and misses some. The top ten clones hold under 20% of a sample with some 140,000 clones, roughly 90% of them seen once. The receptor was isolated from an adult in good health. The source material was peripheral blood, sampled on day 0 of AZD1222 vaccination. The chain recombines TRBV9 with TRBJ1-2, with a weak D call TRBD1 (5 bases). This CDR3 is CASSPGTGNYGYTF. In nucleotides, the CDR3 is TGTGCCAGCAGCCCCGGGACGGGGAACTATGGCTACACCTTC.